These 23 T cell receptor beta chains came from one sample sequenced in a study of T cells in localized non-small cell lung cancer. Only in-frame clones appear in the TCRdb table, and some are missing; sequencing was by immunoSEQ multiplex PCR. The repertoire includes tens of thousands of clones, 65% to 85% of them detected once, and roughly 4.8% sits in the top ten. Material: PBMCs, obtained before any cancer treatment. The source is a man between 40 and 75 years old with stage II lung adenocarcinoma.

V is TRBV27 and J is TRBJ1-5; possible D gene TRBD1, 5 bases. From germline, CDR1 is MNHEY and CDR2 SMNVEV (reference sequence). V dropped 2 bases and J dropped 1 base, with 9 bases sitting between them. The CDR3 is 15 residues long. The CDR3 DNA follows: TGTGCCAGCAGTTTAGGGGAGGGGAGCAATCAGCCCCAGCATTTT. Translated, it gives CASSLGEGSNQPQHF.

This clone occurred a few times. The V call is TRBV23-1, the J call TRBJ2-1, with TRBD2 matching 10 bases. TRBV23-1 qualifies as an ORF whose function is uncertain. Trimming took 6 bases from V and 4 from J; bases not matched to a gene: 6. CDR3 length equals 15 residues. DNA of the CDR3: TGCGCCAGCAGGCTTAGCGGGGGGATTTACAATGAGCAGTTCTTC. Its translation: CASRLSGGIYNEQFF.

This clone has just one count. The gene calls are TRBV27 and TRBJ2-1; 12 bases match TRBD2. V gave up 4 bases and J gave up 1 base; unmatched junction bases: 11. This CDR3 has 19 residues. CDR1 and CDR2 (germline): MNHEY, SMNVEV (reference sequence). CDR3 sequence: CASSSLTSGSRESYNEQFF. As DNA, the CDR3 is TGTGCCAGCAGTTCTTTGACTAGCGGGAGCAGAGAATCCTACAATGAGCAGTTCTTC.

Details on this clone: An end of the junction does not agree with germline; a read error may underlie this. V is TRBV25-1 and J is TRBJ2-1; D may be TRBD1 or TRBD2 (6 bases each). The CDR3 runs 16 residues. The germline gives CDR1 MGHDK, CDR2 SYGVNS. In nucleotides, the CDR3 is TGTGTCAGCAGTCAAGGCGGAAGGGGGAGGACTGGTGAGCAGTTCTTC. Translation gives CVSSQGGRGRTGEQFF.

The chain employs TRBV28 and TRBJ1-3; D call uncertain. Germline CDR1 is MDHEN and CDR2 is SYDVKM. Deletions cut 1 base from V and 4 bases from J, with 2 bases between. The CDR3 contains 12 residues. CDR3 sequence (DNA): TGTGCCAGCAGTTTATCAGGAAACACCATATATTTT. Its translation: CASSLSGNTIYF.

The V gene is TRBV7-3, the J gene TRBJ1-1, with no clear D. V lost 1 base and J lost 1, with 10 bases in between. The germline CDR1 and CDR2 sequences are SGHTA and FQGTGA. The CDR3 has 15 amino acids. This chain's CDR3 is CASSLNPATNTEAFF. The DNA of the CDR3 is TGTGCCAGCAGCTTAAACCCCGCGACGAACACTGAAGCTTTCTTT.

The chain has TRBV7-9 and TRBJ2-3; 8 bases align to TRBD2. Looked up from germline, CDR1 is SEHNR and CDR2 is FQNEAQ (reference sequence). This CDR3 region has 12 residues. The V and J ends lost 7 bases and 12 bases, in that order; junction bases with no gene match: 9. The CDR3 DNA is TGTGCCAGCAACCCCGGACTAGCCACCCAGTATTTT. Translated: CASNPGLATQYF.

In its sample, this clone was seen once. The rearrangement uses TRBV2 and TRBJ1-1, with a weak D call TRBD1 (5 bases). Germline V gene data show CDR1 as SNHLY and CDR2 as FYNNEI. The CDR3 has 14 amino acids. Trimming shortened V by 6 bases and J by 0 bases, and 11 bases separated the two germline ends. The CDR3 is CASRATALNTEAFF. The CDR3, as DNA: TGTGCCAGCAGGGCGACAGCCTTGAACACTGAAGCTTTCTTT.

This chain joins TRBV7-8 and TRBJ1-5, with D perhaps TRBD1 (5 bases). CDR1 is SGHVS and CDR2 is FQNEAQ in the germline V gene. The CDR3 extends over 15 amino acids. The V and J ends lost 3 bases and 2 bases respectively, with 11 bases between them. The DNA for the CDR3 is TGTGCCAGCAGCTTCTCCAGGGTCGGCAATCAGCCCCAGCATTTT. It is translated as CASSFSRVGNQPQHF.

This clone was picked up a small number of times. The J gene is TRBJ2-5, the V gene TRBV2, with 14 bases matching TRBD2. Germline CDR1 and CDR2: SNHLY and FYNNEI. The CDR3 totals 16 residues. V trimming: 3 bases; J trimming: 2 bases; junction bases outside the gene matches: 2. CDR3 DNA sequence: TGTGCCAGCAGTGAGACTAGCGGGGGGGTACAAGAGACCCAGTACTTC. As protein: CASSETSGGVQETQYF.

This sequence joins TRBV7-8 and TRBJ1-1; TRBD1 matches at 7 bases. Germline values: CDR1 SGHVS, CDR2 FQNEAQ. Trimming took 5 bases from V and 2 from J; bases not matched to a gene: 5. The CDR3 is made up of 14 amino acids. The CDR3 is CASSVQGFNTEAFF. CDR3 nucleotide sequence: TGTGCCAGCAGCGTACAGGGGTTCAACACTGAAGCTTTCTTT.

The rearrangement joins TRBV12-5 to TRBJ2-5, with D unclear. Germline V gives CDR1 LGHNT, CDR2 FRNRAP. The germline V and J ends were trimmed by 2 bases and 5 bases, with 6 bases remaining between them. The CDR3 sequence is 12 residues long. CDR3 sequence: CASGLLLETQYF. The CDR3 DNA sequence: TGTGCTAGTGGTTTGTTGTTGGAGACCCAGTACTTC. Looking up the rest from reference TRBV12-5 and TRBJ2-5 gives the full variable domain: DARVTQTPRHKVTEMGQEVTMRCQPILGHNTVFWYRQTMMQGLELLAYFRNRAPLDDSGMPKDRFSAEMPDATLATLKIQPSEPRDSAVYFCASGLLLETQYFGPGTRLLVL.

The rearrangement joins TRBV27 to TRBJ1-2, with D unclear. Between the trimmed V and J ends, which lost 4 bases and 5 bases, there was a span of 17 bases. The CDR3 spans 15 residues. Germline V lookup: CDR1 MNHEY, CDR2 SMNVEV (reference sequence). CDR3 coding DNA: TGTGCCAGCAGTTCCCGGACCAATGGCTGGTATGGCTACACCTTC. It codes for CASSSRTNGWYGYTF.

The chain combines TRBV18 with TRBJ2-1, with 8 bases matching TRBD2. V dropped 2 bases and J dropped 4; count of bases not matched to a gene: 4. The CDR3 contains 15 residues. The germline V gene has CDR1 KGHSH and CDR2 LQKENI. The CDR3 here is CASSPWGTSYNEQFF. In nucleotides, the CDR3 is TGTGCCAGCTCACCATGGGGGACTAGTTACAATGAGCAGTTCTTC.

The sample holds one count of this clone. Relative to the germline gene, one junction end is altered; a read error may explain this. The gene calls are TRBV12-5 and TRBJ2-2, with a possible D match to TRBD2 (5 bases). The germline V gene encodes CDR1 LGHNT and CDR2 FRNRAP. The CDR3 has 12 amino acids. CDR3 sequence: CASGTRAGKLFF. CDR3 DNA sequence: TGTGCTAGTGGTACCCGGGCCGGGAAGCTGTTTTTT.

This clone was recorded a few times. The chain uses TRBV29-1 and TRBJ1-1, with D uncertain. The CDR3 sequence is 12 residues long. CDR1 SQVTM and CDR2 ANQGSEA come from the germline V gene. The V gene lost 0 bases and the J gene lost 6 bases, with 8 bases spanning the gap. DNA for the CDR3: TGCAGCGTTGAAGAGGGTAGGGCTGAAGCTTTCTTT. It encodes CSVEEGRAEAFF.

The chain carries TRBV23-1 and TRBJ2-3; unclear D gene. TRBV23-1 is flagged as an ORF with uncertain function. The CDR3 has 13 amino acids. Trimming left V 7 bases short and J 5 bases short, with 13 bases between. The CDR3 region is CASTLQEGDTQYF. CDR3 in DNA: TGCGCCAGCACCCTCCAAGAAGGAGATACGCAGTATTTT.

This clone was seen a single time. The chain recombines TRBV7-6 with TRBJ1-1; no clear D gene. CDR1 and CDR2 (germline): SGHVS, FNYEAQ. The CDR3 covers 13 residues. Trimming took off 5 bases at V and 5 bases at J, with 12 bases between the two ends. The CDR3 loop is CASSLREGTEAFF. The CDR3 nucleotides are TGTGCCAGCAGCCTCCGGGAAGGAACTGAAGCTTTCTTT.

This chain links TRBV5-1 with TRBJ2-1; D is possibly TRBD2 (6 bases). The CDR3 is 13 residues long. Germline V gives CDR1 SGHRS, CDR2 YFSETQ. Trimming pared 4 bases from V and 5 bases from J, leaving 10 bases between. The CDR3 here is CASSRTTNNEQFF. The DNA of the CDR3 is TGCGCCAGCAGCCGGACTACGAACAATGAGCAGTTCTTC.

The rearrangement links TRBV30 to TRBJ1-6; D uncertain. CDR1 is GTSNPN, CDR2 SVGIG, per germline (reference sequence). The CDR3 runs 13 residues. V was pared by 1 base and J by 6 bases, with 7 bases between. The CDR3 sequence: CAWSDSFNSPLHF. For the CDR3, the DNA is TGTGCCTGGAGTGACAGTTTTAATTCACCCCTCCACTTT.

The rearrangement links TRBV5-1 to TRBJ2-2, with 7 nucleotides matching TRBD2. Germline V gene data show CDR1 as SGHRS and CDR2 as YFSETQ. The J segment lost 0 bases and the V segment lost 3 bases, leaving 2 bases of the junction unmatched. This CDR3 has 15 amino acids. As DNA, the CDR3 is TGCGCCAGCAGCTCAGCGGGGACGAACACCGGGGAGCTGTTTTTT. The encoded protein is CASSSAGTNTGELFF.

The genes are TRBV25-1 and TRBJ1-2, with TRBD1 identical over 7 bases. Germline V gene data show CDR1 as MGHDK and CDR2 as SYGVNS. J gave up 7 bases and V 2 bases, and 4 bases lay outside the gene matches. This CDR3 has 13 amino acids. The CDR3 loop is CASSETQGFGYTF. The DNA of the CDR3 is TGTGCCAGCAGTGAAACACAGGGGTTTGGCTACACCTTC.

The V and J genes are TRBV13 and TRBJ1-1; perhaps TRBD1 as D (5 bases). The germline V gene encodes CDR1 PRHDT and CDR2 FYEKMQ (reference sequence). The CDR3 spans 18 residues. The V gene lost 4 bases and the J gene lost 4 bases, with 25 bases spanning the gap. CDR3 in amino acids: CASSSYPRGRGDSTEAFF. The DNA of the CDR3 is TGTGCCAGCAGCTCCTACCCCCGGGGGAGGGGAGATAGCACTGAAGCTTTCTTT.